Listed here is a single TCR beta chain. The data belong to a study of T-cell reconstitution after alpha-beta-depleted transplantation in children. TCRbeta library preparation incorporated unique molecular identifiers. TCRdb re-analysed the PCR reads in MiXCR, keeping a single row per CDR3 protein. This table holds some 520,000 distinct CDR3 sequences, around a third found once. The sample in question was PBMCs from the stem cell graft donor, obtained from the stem cell graft. The clonotype was recovered from a human donor who donated a stem cell graft to a child with aplastic anemia.

The CDR3 protein is CASSLTGTGREQYF. In nucleotides, the CDR3 is TGTGCCAGCAGTTTAACTGGGACAGGGCGCGAGCAGTACTTC. The rearrangement joins TRBV12-3 or TRBV12-4 to TRBJ2-7; 9 bases are a match to TRBD1. Unmatched junction bases numbered 5, after V lost 2 bases and J lost 6 bases. CDR3 length: 14 amino acids.